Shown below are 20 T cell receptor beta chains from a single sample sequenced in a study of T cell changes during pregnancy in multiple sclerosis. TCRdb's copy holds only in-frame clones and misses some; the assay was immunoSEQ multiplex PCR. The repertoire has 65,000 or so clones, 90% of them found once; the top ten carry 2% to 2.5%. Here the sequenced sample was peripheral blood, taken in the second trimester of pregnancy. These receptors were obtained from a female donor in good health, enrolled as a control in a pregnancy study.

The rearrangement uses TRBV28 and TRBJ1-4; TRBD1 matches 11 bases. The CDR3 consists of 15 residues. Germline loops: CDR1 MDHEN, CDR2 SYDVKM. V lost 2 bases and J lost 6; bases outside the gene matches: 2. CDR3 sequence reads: CASSLKGQGDEKLFF. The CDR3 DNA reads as TGTGCCAGCAGTTTAAAGGGACAGGGGGATGAAAAACTGTTTTTT.

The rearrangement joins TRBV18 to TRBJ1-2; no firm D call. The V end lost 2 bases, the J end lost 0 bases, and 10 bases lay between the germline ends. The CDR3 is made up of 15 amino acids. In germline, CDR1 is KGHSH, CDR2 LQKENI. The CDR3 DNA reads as TGTGCCAGCTCACCAACAGCAGATGCTAACTATGGCTACACCTTC. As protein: CASSPTADANYGYTF.

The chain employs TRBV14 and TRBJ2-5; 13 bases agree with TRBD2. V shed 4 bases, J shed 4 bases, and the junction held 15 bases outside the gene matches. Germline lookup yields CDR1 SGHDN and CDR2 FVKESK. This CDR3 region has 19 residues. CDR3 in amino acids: CASSLTLGLAGPHPETQYF. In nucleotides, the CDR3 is TGTGCCAGCAGCCTAACTTTGGGACTAGCGGGACCCCACCCAGAGACCCAGTACTTC. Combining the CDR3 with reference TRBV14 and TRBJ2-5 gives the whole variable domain EAGVTQFPSHSVIEKGQTVTLRCDPISGHDNLYWYRRVMGKEIKFLLHFVKESKQDESGMPNNRFLAERTGGTYSTLKVQPAELEDSGVYFCASSLTLGLAGPHPETQYFGPGTRLLVL.

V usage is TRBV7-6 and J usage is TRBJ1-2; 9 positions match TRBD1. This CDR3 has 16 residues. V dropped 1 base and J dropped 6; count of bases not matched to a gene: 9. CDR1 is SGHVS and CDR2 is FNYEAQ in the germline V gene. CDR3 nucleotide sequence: TGTGCCAGCAGCTTAGATTCCGGGACAGGGATAAATGGCTACACCTTC. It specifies CASSLDSGTGINGYTF.

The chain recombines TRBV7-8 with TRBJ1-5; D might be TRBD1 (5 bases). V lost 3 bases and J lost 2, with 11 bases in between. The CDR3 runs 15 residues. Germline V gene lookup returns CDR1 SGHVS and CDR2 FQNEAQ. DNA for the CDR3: TGTGCCAGCAGCTTGGATGACAGTCGCAATCAGCCCCAGCATTTT. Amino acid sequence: CASSLDDSRNQPQHF.

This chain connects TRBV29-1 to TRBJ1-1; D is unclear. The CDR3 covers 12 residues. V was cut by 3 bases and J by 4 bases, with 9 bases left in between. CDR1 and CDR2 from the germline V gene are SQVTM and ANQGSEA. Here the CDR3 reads CSVDPQVTEAFF. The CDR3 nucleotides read TGCAGCGTTGACCCCCAGGTCACTGAAGCTTTCTTT.

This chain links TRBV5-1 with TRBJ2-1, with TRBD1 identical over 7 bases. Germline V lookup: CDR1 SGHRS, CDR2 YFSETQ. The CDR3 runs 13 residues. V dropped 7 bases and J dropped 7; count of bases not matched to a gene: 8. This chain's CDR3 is CASSWTGGNEQFF. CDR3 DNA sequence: TGCGCCAGCTCCTGGACAGGTGGGAATGAGCAGTTCTTC.

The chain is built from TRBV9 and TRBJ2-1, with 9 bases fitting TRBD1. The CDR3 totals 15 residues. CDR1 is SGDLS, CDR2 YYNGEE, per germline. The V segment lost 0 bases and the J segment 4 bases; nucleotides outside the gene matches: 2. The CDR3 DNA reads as TGTGCCAGCAGCGTAGCTGGACAGGGGTACAATGAGCAGTTCTTC. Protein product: CASSVAGQGYNEQFF.

The CDR3, as DNA: TGTGCCTGGAGCGGGTATGGCTACACCTTC. Amino acids: CAWSGYGYTF. This chain uses TRBV30 with TRBJ1-2; D is ambiguous. Germline values: CDR1 GTSNPN, CDR2 SVGIG (reference sequence). V was trimmed by 3 bases and J by 5 bases, leaving 4 bases between them. This CDR3 region has 10 residues. Looking up the rest from reference TRBV30 and TRBJ1-2 gives the full variable domain: SQTIHQWPATLVQPVGSPLSLECTVEGTSNPNLYWYRQAAGRGLQLLFYSVGIGQISSEVPQNLSASRPQDRQFILSSKKLLLSDSGFYLCAWSGYGYTFGSGTRLTVV.

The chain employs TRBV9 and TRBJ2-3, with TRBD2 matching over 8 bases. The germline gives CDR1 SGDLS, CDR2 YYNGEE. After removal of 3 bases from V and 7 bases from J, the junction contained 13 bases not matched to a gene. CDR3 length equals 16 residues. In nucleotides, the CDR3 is TGTGCCAGCAGCGAGGGGATCACCGGGACTAGAAATACGCAGTATTTT. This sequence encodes CASSEGITGTRNTQYF.

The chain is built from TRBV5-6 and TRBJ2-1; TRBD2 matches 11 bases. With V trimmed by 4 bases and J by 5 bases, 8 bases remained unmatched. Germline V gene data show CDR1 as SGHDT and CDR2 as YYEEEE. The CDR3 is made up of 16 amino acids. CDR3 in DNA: TGTGCCAGCAGCCAGGCCGGGACTAGCGGAGACAATGAGCAGTTCTTC. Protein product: CASSQAGTSGDNEQFF. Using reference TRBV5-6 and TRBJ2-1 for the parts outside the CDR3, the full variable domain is DAGVTQSPTHLIKTRGQQVTLRCSPKSGHDTVSWYQQALGQGPQFIFQYYEEEERQRGNFPDRFSGHQFPNYSSELNVNALLLGDSALYLCASSQAGTSGDNEQFFGPGTRLTVL.

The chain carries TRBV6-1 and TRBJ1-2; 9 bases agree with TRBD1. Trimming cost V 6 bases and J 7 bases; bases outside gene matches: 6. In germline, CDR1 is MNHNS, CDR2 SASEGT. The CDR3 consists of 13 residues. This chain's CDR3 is CASRITGGSGYTF. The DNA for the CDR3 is TGTGCCAGCAGAATAACAGGGGGCAGTGGCTACACCTTC.

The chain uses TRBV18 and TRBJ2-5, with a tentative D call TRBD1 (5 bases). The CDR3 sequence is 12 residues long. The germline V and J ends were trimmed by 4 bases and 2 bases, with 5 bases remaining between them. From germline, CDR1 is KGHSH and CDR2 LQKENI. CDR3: CASSRQQETQYF. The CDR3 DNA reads TGTGCCAGCTCACGACAGCAAGAGACCCAGTACTTC.

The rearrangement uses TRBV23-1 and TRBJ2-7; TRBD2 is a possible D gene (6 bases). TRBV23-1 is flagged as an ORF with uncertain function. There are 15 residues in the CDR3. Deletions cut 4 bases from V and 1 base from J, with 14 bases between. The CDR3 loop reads CASSLGREVSYEQYF. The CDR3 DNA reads TGCGCCAGCAGTCTGGGCAGGGAGGTATCCTACGAGCAGTACTTC.

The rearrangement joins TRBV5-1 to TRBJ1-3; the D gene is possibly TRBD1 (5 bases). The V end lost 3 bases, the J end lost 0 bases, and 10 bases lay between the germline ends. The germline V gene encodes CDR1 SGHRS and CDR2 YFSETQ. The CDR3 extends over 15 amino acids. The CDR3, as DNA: TGCGCCAGCAGCTATGACAGTTACTCTGGAAACACCATATATTTT. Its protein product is CASSYDSYSGNTIYF.

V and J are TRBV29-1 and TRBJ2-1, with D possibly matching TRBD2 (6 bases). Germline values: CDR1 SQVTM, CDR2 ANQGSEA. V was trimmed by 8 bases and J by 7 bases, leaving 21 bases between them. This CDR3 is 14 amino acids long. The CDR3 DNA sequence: TGCAGCTTCGCTGGGCGGGGAGCTTTTAATGAGCAGTTCTTC. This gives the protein CSFAGRGAFNEQFF.

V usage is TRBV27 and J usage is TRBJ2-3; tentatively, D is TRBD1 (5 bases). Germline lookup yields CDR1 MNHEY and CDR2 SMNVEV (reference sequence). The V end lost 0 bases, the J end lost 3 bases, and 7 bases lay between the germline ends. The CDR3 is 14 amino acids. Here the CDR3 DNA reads TGTGCCAGCAGTTTATCGCAGGGAACAGATACGCAGTATTTT. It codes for CASSLSQGTDTQYF.

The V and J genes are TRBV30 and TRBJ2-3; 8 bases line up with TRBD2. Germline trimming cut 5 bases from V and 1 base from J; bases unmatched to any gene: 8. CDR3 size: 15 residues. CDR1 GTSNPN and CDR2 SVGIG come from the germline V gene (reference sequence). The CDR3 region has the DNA TGTGCCTGGGATAGTACGGGGGGGCGCACAGATACGCAGTATTTT. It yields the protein CAWDSTGGRTDTQYF.

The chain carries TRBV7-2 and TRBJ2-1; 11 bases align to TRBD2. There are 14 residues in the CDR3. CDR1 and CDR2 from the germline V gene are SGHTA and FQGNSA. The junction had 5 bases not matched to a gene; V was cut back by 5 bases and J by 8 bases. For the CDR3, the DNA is TGTGCCAGCAGCGTCGGACTAGCGGGCTATGAGCAGTTCTTC. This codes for CASSVGLAGYEQFF.

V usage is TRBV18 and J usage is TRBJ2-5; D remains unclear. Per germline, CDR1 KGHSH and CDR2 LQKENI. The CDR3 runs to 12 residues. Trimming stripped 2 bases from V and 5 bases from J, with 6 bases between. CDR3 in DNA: TGTGCCAGCTCACCAACGGAGGAGACCCAGTACTTC. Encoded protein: CASSPTEETQYF.